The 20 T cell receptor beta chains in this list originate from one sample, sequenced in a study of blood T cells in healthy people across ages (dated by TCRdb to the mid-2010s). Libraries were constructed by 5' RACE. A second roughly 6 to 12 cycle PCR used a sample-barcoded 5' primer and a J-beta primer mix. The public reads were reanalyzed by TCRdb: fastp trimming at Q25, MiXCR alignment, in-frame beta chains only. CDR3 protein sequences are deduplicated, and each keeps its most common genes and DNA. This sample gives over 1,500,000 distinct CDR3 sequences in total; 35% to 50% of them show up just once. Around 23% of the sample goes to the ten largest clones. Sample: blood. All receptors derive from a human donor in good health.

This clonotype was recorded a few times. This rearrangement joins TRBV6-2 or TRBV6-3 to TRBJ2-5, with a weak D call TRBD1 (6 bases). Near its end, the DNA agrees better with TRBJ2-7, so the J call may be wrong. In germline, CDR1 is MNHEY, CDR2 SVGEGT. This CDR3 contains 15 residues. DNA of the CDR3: TGTGCCAGCAGTTACTTGGGGACACCCGTCTACGAGCAGTACTTC. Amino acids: CASSYLGTPVYEQYF.

This CDR3 reads CASSVRSGAPTDTQYF. Written as DNA, the CDR3 is TGTGCCAGCAGCGTCAGATCGGGGGCCCCCACAGATACGCAGTATTTT. The J gene is TRBJ2-3, the V gene TRBV7-9; D tentatively reads TRBD1 or TRBD2 (6 bases each). Germline CDR1 and CDR2: SEHNR and FQNEAQ (reference sequence). The CDR3 is made up of 16 amino acids. V lost 5 bases, J lost 2 bases, and 17 bases lay in between.

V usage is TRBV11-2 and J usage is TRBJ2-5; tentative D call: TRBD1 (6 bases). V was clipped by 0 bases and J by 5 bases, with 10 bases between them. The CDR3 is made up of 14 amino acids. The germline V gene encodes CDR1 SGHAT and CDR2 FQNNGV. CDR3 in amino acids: CASSLDGTSETQYF. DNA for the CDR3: TGTGCCAGCAGCTTAGATGGGACATCTGAGACCCAGTACTTC.

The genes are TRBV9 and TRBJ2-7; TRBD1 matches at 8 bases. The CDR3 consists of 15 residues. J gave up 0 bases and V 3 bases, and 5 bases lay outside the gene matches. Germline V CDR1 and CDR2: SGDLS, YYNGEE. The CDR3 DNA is TGTGCCAGCAGCGCCGTCGGGACAGGCTCCTACGAGCAGTACTTC. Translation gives CASSAVGTGSYEQYF. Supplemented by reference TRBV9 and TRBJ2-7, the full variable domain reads DSGVTQTPKHLITATGQRVTLRCSPRSGDLSVYWYQQSLDQGLQFLIQYYNGEERAKGNILERFSAQQFPDLHSELNLSSLELGDSALYFCASSAVGTGSYEQYFGPGTRLTVT.

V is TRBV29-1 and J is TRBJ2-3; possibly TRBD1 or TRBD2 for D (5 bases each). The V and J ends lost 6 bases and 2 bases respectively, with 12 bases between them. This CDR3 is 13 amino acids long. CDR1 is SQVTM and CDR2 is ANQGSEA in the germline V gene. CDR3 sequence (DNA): TGCAGCGTCTATTTGGGGACCACAGATACGCAGTATTTT. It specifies CSVYLGTTDTQYF.

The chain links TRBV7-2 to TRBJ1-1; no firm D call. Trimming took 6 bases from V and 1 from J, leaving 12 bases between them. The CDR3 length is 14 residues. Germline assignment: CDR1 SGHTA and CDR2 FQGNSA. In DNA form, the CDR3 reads TGTGCCAGCAGAGGTCGCGGGGAGAACACTGAAGCTTTCTTT. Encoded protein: CASRGRGENTEAFF.

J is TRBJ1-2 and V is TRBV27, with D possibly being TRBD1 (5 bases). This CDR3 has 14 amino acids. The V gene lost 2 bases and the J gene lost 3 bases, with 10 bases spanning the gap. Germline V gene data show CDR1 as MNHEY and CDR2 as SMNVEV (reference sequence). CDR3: CASSLHETDYGYTF. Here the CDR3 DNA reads TGTGCCAGCAGTTTACACGAGACAGACTATGGCTACACCTTC.

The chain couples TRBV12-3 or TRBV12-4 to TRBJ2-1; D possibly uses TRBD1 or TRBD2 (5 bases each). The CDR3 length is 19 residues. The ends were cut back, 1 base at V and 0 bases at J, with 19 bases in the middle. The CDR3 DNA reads TGTGCCAGCAGTTTAGTCCGGGACCTAGGACCCAGCTCCTACAATGAGCAGTTCTTC. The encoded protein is CASSLVRDLGPSSYNEQFF.

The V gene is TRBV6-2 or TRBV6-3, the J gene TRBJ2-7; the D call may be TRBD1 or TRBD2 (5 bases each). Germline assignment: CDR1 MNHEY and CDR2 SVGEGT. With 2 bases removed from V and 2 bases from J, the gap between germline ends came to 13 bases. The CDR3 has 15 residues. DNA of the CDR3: TGTGCCAGCAGTTACGGGGAGACAGATACCTACGAGCAGTACTTC. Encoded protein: CASSYGETDTYEQYF.

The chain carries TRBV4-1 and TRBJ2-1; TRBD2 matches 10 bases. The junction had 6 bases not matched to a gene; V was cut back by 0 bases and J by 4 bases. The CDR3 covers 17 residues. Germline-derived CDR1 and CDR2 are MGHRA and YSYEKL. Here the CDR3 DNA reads TGCGCCAGCAGCCAAGAAGATGGGACTAGCGAGTACAATGAGCAGTTCTTC. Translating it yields CASSQEDGTSEYNEQFF.

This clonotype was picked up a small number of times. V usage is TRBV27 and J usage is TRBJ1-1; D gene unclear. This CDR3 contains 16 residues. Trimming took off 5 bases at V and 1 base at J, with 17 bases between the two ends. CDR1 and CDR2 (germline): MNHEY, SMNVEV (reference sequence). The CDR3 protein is CASSGGRSLSNTEAFF. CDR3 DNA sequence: TGTGCCAGCAGTGGCGGACGGTCACTATCGAACACTGAAGCTTTCTTT.

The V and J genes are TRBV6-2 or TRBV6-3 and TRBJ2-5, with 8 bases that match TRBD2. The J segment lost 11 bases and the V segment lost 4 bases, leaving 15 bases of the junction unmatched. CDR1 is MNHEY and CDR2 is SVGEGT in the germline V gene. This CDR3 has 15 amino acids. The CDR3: CASSSTSGPLWEQYF. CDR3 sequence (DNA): TGTGCCAGCAGTTCCACTAGCGGCCCGCTTTGGGAGCAGTACTTC.

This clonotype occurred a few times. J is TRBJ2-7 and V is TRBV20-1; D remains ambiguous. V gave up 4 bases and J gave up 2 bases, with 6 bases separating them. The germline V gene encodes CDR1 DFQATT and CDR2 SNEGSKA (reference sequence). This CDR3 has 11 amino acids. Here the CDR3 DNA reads TGCAGTGCTAACGGCCCCTACGAGCAGTACTTC. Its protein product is CSANGPYEQYF.

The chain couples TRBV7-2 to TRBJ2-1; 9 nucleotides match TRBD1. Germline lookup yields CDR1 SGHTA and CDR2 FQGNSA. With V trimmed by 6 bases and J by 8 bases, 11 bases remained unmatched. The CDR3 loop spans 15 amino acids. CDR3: CASSHPGTGYDEQFF. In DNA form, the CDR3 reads TGTGCCAGCAGTCACCCCGGGACAGGGTACGATGAGCAGTTCTTC.

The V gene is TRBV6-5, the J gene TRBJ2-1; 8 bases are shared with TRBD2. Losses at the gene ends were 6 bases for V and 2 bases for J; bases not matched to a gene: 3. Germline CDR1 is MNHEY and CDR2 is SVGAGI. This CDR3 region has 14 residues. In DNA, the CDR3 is TGTGCCAGCAGCGAGCGGGGGACCTACAATGAGCAGTTCTTC. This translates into CASSERGTYNEQFF.

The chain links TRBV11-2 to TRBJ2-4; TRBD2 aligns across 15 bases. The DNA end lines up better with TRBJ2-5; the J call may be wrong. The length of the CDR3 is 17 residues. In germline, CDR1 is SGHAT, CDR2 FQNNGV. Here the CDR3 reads CASSSGLAGGPGETQYF. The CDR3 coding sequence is TGTGCCAGCAGCTCCGGACTAGCGGGGGGGCCAGGAGAGACCCAGTACTTC.

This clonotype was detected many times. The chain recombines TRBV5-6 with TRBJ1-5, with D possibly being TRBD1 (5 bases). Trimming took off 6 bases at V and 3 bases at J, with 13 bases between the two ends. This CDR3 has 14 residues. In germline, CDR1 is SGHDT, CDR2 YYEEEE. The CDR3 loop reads CASTVRQSNQPQHF. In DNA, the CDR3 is TGTGCCAGCACCGTTCGACAGTCCAATCAGCCCCAGCATTTT. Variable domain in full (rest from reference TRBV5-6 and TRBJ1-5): DAGVTQSPTHLIKTRGQQVTLRCSPKSGHDTVSWYQQALGQGPQFIFQYYEEEERQRGNFPDRFSGHQFPNYSSELNVNALLLGDSALYLCASTVRQSNQPQHFGDGTRLSIL.

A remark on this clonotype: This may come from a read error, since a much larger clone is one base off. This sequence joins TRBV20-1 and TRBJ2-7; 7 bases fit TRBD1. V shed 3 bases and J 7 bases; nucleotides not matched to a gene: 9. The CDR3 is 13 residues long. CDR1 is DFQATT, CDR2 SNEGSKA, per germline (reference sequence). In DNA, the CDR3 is TGCAGTGCTAGTACAGGGGATATGGGTGAGCAGTACTTC. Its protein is CSASTGDMGEQYF.

In DNA form, the CDR3 reads TGTGCCAGCAGCTTAGTGTCCCCCGTGGGAGAGCAGTTCTTC. Translating gives CASSLVSPVGEQFF. The chain carries TRBV7-8 and TRBJ2-1; unclear D gene. Trimming took 1 base from V and 10 from J, leaving 14 bases between them. The CDR3 runs to 14 residues. CDR1 is SGHVS and CDR2 is FQNEAQ in the germline V gene.

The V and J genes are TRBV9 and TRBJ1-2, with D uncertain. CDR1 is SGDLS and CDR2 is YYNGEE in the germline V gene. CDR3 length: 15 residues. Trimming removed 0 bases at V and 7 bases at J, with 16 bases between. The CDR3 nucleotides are TGTGCCAGCAGCGTAGAGCCAGTCCCTCCCGGTGGCTACACCTTC. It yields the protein CASSVEPVPPGGYTF.